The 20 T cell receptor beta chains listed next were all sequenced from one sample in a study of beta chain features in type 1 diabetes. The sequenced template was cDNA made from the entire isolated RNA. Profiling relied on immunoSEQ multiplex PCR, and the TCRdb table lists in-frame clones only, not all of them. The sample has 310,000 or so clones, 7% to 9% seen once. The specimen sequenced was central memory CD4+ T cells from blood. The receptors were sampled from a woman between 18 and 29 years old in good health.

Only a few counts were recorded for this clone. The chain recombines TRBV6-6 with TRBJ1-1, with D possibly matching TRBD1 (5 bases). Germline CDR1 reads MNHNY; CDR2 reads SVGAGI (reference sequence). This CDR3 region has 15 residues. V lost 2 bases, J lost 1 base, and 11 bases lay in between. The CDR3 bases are TGTGCCAGCAGTTACATAACGGGGGGGAACACTGAAGCTTTCTTT. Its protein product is CASSYITGGNTEAFF.

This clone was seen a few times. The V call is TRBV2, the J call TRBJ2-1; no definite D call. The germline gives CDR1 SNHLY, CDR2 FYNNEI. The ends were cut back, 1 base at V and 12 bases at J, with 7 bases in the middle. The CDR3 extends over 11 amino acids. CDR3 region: CASSEVSSQFF. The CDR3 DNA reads TGTGCCAGCAGTGAAGTTAGTTCGCAGTTCTTC.

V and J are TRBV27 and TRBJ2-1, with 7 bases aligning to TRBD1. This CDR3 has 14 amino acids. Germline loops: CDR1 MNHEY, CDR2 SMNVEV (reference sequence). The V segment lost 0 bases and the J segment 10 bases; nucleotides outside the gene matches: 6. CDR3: CASSLSWADREQFF. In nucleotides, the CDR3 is TGTGCCAGCAGTTTATCATGGGCGGACAGGGAGCAGTTCTTC.

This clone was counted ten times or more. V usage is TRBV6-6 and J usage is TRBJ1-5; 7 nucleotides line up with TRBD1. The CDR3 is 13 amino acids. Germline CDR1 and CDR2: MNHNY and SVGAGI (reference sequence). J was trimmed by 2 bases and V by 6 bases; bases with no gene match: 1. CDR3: CASRDRRNQPQHF. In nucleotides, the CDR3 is TGTGCCAGCAGGGACAGGCGCAATCAGCCCCAGCATTTT.

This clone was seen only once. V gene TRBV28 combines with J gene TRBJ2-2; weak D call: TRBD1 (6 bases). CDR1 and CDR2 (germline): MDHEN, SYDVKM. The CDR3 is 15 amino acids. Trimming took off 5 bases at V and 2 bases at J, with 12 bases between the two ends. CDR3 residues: CASSKTGLNTGELFF. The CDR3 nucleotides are TGTGCCAGCAGTAAAACAGGGTTAAACACCGGGGAGCTGTTTTTT.

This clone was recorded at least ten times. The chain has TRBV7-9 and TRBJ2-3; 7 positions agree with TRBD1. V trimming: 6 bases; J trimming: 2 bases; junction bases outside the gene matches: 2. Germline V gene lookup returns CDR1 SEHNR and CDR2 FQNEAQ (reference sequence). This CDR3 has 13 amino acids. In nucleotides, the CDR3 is TGTGCCAGCAGTCAGGGGGACACAGATACGCAGTATTTT. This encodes CASSQGDTDTQYF.

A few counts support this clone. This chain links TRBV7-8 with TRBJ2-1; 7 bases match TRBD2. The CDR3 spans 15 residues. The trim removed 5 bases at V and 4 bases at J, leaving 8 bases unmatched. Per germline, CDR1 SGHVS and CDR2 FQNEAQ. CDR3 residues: CASSPSGGVYNEQFF. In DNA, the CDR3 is TGTGCCAGCAGCCCCTCGGGGGGAGTTTACAATGAGCAGTTCTTC.

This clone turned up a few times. CDR3 residues: CAGASLENTEAFF. The CDR3 region has the DNA TGTGCCGGGGCCTCGCTAGAGAACACTGAAGCTTTCTTT. The rearrangement joins TRBV28 to TRBJ1-1, with D maybe TRBD1 (5 bases). The CDR3 consists of 13 residues. V lost 11 bases, J lost 1 base, and 14 bases lay in between. Germline CDR1 is MDHEN and CDR2 is SYDVKM.

CDR3 coding DNA: TGTGCCAGCAGCGTAGACTGGGACACTGAAGCTTTCTTT. Translation: CASSVDWDTEAFF. The chain joins TRBV9 to TRBJ1-1; D unresolved. V lost 0 bases, J lost 3 bases, and 6 bases lay in between. The CDR3 is 13 amino acids. CDR1 is SGDLS and CDR2 is YYNGEE in the germline V gene.

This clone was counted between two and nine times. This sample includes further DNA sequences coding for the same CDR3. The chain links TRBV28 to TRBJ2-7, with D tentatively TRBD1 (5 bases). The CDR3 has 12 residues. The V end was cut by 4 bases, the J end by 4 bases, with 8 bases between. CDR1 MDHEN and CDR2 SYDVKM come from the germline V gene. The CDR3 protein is CASSSDRYEQYF. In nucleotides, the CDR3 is TGTGCCAGCAGTTCTGACAGATACGAGCAGTACTTC.

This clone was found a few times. CDR3 coding DNA: TGCGCCAGCAGCCAAGTCCCAGCGGACGGTGAGCAGTTCTTC. Its protein product is CASSQVPADGEQFF. V usage is TRBV4-1 and J usage is TRBJ2-1; D possibly corresponds to TRBD2 (5 bases). The CDR3 contains 14 residues. Trimming took off 1 base at V and 9 bases at J, with 13 bases between the two ends. The germline V gene has CDR1 MGHRA and CDR2 YSYEKL.

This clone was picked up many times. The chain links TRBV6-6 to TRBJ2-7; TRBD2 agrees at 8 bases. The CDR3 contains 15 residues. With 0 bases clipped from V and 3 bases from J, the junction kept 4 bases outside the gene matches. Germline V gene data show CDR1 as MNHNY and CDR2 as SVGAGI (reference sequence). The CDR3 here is CASSYSPGGGYEQYF. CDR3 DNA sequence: TGTGCCAGCAGTTACTCTCCGGGAGGGGGCTACGAGCAGTACTTC.

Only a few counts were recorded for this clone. The CDR3 DNA follows: TGTGCCAGCAGTACCCCCGGACAGGGAGAAGTTGAAAAACTGTTTTTT. Translation: CASSTPGQGEVEKLFF. The V gene is TRBV28, the J gene TRBJ1-4; 8 bases fit TRBD1. CDR3 size: 16 residues. Germline CDR1 is MDHEN and CDR2 is SYDVKM. The V gene end was trimmed by 5 bases and the J gene end by 7 bases; junction bases not matched to a gene: 12.

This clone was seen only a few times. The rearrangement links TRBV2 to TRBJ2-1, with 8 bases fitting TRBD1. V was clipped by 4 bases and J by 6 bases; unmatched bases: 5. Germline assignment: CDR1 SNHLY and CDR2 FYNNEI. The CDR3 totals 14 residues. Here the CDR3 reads CASSGQGTGNEQFF. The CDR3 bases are TGTGCCAGCAGTGGACAGGGGACCGGCAATGAGCAGTTCTTC.

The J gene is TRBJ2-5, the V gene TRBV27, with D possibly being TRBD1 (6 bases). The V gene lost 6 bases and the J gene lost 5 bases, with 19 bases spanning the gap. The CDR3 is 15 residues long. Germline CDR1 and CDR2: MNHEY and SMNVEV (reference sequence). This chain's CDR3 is CASSPDRLRGETQYF. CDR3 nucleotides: TGTGCCAGCAGCCCAGACAGGCTGAGGGGTGAGACCCAGTACTTC.

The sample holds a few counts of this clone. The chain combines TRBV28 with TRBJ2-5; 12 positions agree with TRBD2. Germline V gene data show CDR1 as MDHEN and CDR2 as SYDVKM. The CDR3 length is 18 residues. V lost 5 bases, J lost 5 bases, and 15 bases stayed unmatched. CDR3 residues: CASSPDRLAGVRWETQYF. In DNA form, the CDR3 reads TGTGCCAGCAGTCCCGATAGACTAGCGGGAGTCAGGTGGGAGACCCAGTACTTC.

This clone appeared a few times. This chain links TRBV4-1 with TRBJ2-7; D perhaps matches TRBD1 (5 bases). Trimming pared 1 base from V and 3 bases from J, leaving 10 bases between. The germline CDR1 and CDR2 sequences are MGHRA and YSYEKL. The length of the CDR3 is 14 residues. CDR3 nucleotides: TGCGCCAGCAGCCAAGGAGGACAACTCTACGAGCAGTACTTC. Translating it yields CASSQGGQLYEQYF.

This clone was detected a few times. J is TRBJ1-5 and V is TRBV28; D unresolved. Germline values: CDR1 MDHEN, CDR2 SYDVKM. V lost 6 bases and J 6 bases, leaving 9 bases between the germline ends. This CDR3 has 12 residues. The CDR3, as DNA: TGTGCCAGCAGCATACAATTTCAGCCCCAGCATTTT. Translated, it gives CASSIQFQPQHF.

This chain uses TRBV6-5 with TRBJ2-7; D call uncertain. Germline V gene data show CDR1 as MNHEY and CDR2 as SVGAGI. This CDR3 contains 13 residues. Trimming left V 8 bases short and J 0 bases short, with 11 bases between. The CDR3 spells CASGVGASYEQYF. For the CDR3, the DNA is TGTGCCAGCGGTGTAGGAGCCTCCTACGAGCAGTACTTC.

CDR3 residues: CASSLEVAATYEQYF. CDR3 DNA: TGTGCCAGCAGCCTAGAGGTAGCTGCAACCTACGAGCAGTACTTC. V usage is TRBV7-2 and J usage is TRBJ2-7; D unresolved. CDR3 length: 15 residues. The germline CDR1 and CDR2 sequences are SGHTA and FQGNSA. Between the trimmed V and J ends, which lost 5 bases and 2 bases, there was a span of 16 bases.